This T cell receptor (beta chain) stems from a study of regulatory T cells in long-lasting Graves disease. The overall study: New Graves' disease cases had less than 3 months of antithyroid drugs.

The time point is: newly diagnosed GD, antithyroid drugs for less than 3 months. Extracted RNA from PBMCs served as the source of the TCR library. Recruitment took place at an endocrinology department in Xi'an, China. Researchers made TCR beta libraries by using iRepertoire HTBI primers and running Arm-PCR on CDR3 regions. A single record per CDR3 protein comes from TCRdb applying MiXCR to the multiplex PCR reads. The sample lists about 370,000 distinct CDR3 sequences, 15% to 19% occurring once. This clonotype showed up just a few times. The antigen is unknown. CDR1 and CDR2 from the germline V gene are SQVTM and ANQGSEA. Trimming stripped 6 bases from V and 8 bases from J, with 13 bases between. The CDR3 spans 11 residues. Findings and caveats of the study: Persistent disease was associated with favored TRBV28 usage and with favored use of TRBJ1-2 and TRBJ2-5.

The clonotype comes from a female donor with Graves disease. The chain couples TRBV29-1 to TRBJ1-1; tentative D call: TRBD1 (5 bases). Specimen: peripheral blood mononuclear cells (PBMCs), collected at new diagnosis, from a patient treated with antithyroid drugs. CDR3 nucleotides: TGCAGCGTGGGACGGGCGGGAGAAGCTTTCTTT. Translation: CSVGRAGEAFF.